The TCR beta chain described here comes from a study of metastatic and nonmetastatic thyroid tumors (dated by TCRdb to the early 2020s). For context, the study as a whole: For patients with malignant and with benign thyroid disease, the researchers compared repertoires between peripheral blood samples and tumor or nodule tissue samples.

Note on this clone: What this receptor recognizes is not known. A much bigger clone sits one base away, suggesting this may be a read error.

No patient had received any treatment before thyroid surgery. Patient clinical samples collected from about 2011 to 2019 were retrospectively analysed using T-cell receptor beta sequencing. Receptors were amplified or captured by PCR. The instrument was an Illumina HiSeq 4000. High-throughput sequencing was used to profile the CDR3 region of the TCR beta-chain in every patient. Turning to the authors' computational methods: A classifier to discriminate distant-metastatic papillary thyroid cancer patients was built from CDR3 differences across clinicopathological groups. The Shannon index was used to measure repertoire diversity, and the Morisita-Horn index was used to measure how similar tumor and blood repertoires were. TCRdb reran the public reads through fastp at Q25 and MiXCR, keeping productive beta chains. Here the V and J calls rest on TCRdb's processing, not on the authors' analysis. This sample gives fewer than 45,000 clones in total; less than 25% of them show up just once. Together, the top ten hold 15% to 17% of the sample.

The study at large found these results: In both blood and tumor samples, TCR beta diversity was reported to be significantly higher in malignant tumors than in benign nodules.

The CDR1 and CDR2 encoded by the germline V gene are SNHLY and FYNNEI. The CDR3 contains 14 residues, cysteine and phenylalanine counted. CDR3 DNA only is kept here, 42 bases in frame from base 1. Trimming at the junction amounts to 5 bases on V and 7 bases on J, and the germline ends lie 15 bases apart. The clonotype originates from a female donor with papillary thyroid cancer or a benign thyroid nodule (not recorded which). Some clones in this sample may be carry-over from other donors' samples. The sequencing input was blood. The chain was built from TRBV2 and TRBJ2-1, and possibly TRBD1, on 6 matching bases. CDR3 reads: CASSQGPTLNEQFF. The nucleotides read TGTGCCAGCAGTCAGGGGCCTACATTAAATGAGCAGTTCTTC. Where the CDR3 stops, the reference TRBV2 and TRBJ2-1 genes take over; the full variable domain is EPEVTQTPSHQVTQMGQEVILRCVPISNHLYFYWYRQILGQKVEFLVSFYNNEISEKSEIFDDQFSVERPDGSNFTLKIRSTKLEDSAMYFCASSQGPTLNEQFFGPGTRLTVL.